The 24 T cell receptor beta chains below come from one sample, sequenced in a study of OX40 agonist ivuxolimab in advanced cancers. The method was immunoSEQ multiplex PCR; TCRdb's version includes in-frame clones alone and lacks a portion of them. The sample includes 70,000 to 80,000 clones, around 80% seen only once; the top ten take more than 4%. The source was CD4+ or CD8+ T cells sorted from blood, collected in a trial of the OX40 agonist ivuxolimab. These receptors were taken from an adult with an advanced solid tumor such as melanoma, head and neck, liver or kidney cancer.

By share, this clone counts as medium-sized. This chain joins TRBV7-9 and TRBJ1-1, with a possible D match to TRBD1 (6 bases). Germline V gene data show CDR1 as SEHNR and CDR2 as FQNEAQ (reference sequence). The V end was cut by 5 bases, the J end by 0 bases, with 10 bases between. This CDR3 has 14 amino acids. The CDR3 DNA reads TGTGCCAGCAGCCCGGACAGCTTGAACACTGAAGCTTTCTTT. It translates to CASSPDSLNTEAFF.

CDR3 residues: CASSLAEGGRGDTQYF. The CDR3 region has the DNA TGTGCCAGCAGCTTAGCCGAGGGAGGGAGGGGAGATACGCAGTATTTT. V usage is TRBV7-2 and J usage is TRBJ2-3; 7 bases line up with TRBD2. With V trimmed by 0 bases and J by 5 bases, 8 bases remained unmatched. Germline-derived CDR1 and CDR2 are SGHTA and FQGNSA. The CDR3 extends over 16 amino acids.

CDR3 residues: CASRFQGNTEAFF. DNA of the CDR3: TGTGCCAGCAGGTTCCAGGGGAACACTGAAGCTTTCTTT. The J gene is TRBJ1-1, the V gene TRBV7-8, with D tentatively TRBD1 (5 bases). The germline V and J ends were trimmed by 6 bases and 1 base, with 9 bases remaining between them. This CDR3 contains 13 residues. Germline V CDR1 and CDR2: SGHVS, FQNEAQ. Complete variable domain (other parts from reference TRBV7-8 and TRBJ1-1): GAGVSQSPRYKVAKRGQDVALRCDPISGHVSLFWYQQALGQGPEFLTYFQNEAQLDKSGLPSDRFFAERPEGSVSTLKIQRTQQEDSAVYLCASRFQGNTEAFFGQGTRLTVV.

The chain uses TRBV18 and TRBJ2-7; D is tentatively TRBD1 or TRBD2 (5 bases each). This CDR3 has 11 residues. CDR1 and CDR2 from the germline V gene are KGHSH and LQKENI. CDR3 in amino acids: CAGRDPSEQYF. Written as DNA, the CDR3 is TGTGCGGGCAGGGACCCCTCCGAGCAGTACTTC.

CDR3 in amino acids: CASSPGRGTEAFF. CDR3 nucleotides: TGTGCCAGCAGTCCCGGTAGGGGCACTGAAGCTTTCTTT. The chain combines TRBV7-9 with TRBJ1-1, with TRBD1 as a possible D gene (5 bases). Germline V gene data show CDR1 as SEHNR and CDR2 as FQNEAQ (reference sequence). The CDR3 sequence is 13 residues long. Trimming took off 6 bases at V and 4 bases at J, with 12 bases between the two ends.

This clone was picked up a small number of times. The CDR3: CASSLGSKNTEAFF. CDR3 DNA sequence: TGCGCCAGCAGCTTGGGCAGCAAGAACACTGAAGCTTTCTTT. J is TRBJ1-1 and V is TRBV5-1; D is undetermined. The CDR3 spans 14 residues. CDR1 is SGHRS and CDR2 is YFSETQ in the germline V gene. V was pared by 0 bases and J by 1 base, with 7 bases between.

This clone has a handful of counts. The gene calls are TRBV15 and TRBJ2-1; 8 bases fit TRBD1. CDR1 is LNHNV, CDR2 YYDKDF, per germline (reference sequence). This CDR3 comprises 14 residues. The J segment lost 4 bases and the V segment lost 4 bases, leaving 3 bases of the junction unmatched. The CDR3 sequence: CATSTNRGYNEQFF. In nucleotides, the CDR3 is TGTGCCACCAGCACCAACAGGGGGTACAATGAGCAGTTCTTC.

The V gene is TRBV7-2, the J gene TRBJ2-5; D is possibly TRBD2 (6 bases). V lost 3 bases, J lost 1 base, and 15 bases lay in between. The germline CDR1 and CDR2 sequences are SGHTA and FQGNSA. The CDR3 has 16 amino acids. CDR3 nucleotides: TGTGCCAGCAGCTTTGAGCCAAGGGACTTCCAAGAGACCCAGTACTTC. Its protein is CASSFEPRDFQETQYF.

In this sample, this clone turned up a few times. The CDR3 DNA sequence: TGTGCCAGCTCCCGTTCGGAAAGGGGGAACACTGAAGCTTTCTTT. Amino acid sequence: CASSRSERGNTEAFF. This rearrangement joins TRBV18 to TRBJ1-1, with a tentative D call TRBD1 (5 bases). Germline V CDR1 and CDR2: KGHSH, LQKENI. The CDR3 has 15 amino acids. The V end was cut by 6 bases, the J end by 1 base, with 15 bases between. Complete variable domain (other parts from reference TRBV18 and TRBJ1-1): NAGVMQNPRHLVRRRGQEARLRCSPMKGHSHVYWYRQLPEEGLKFMVYLQKENIIDESGMPKERFSAEFPKEGPSILRIQQVVRGDSAAYFCASSRSERGNTEAFFGQGTRLTVV.

The chain joins TRBV30 to TRBJ1-5; the D is unclear. This CDR3 comprises 15 residues. V shed 4 bases and J shed 3 bases, with 16 bases lying between them. Germline CDR1 is GTSNPN and CDR2 is SVGIG (reference sequence). The CDR3 bases are TGTGCCTGGACAGAGGGCCAGGTCTACAATCAGCCCCAGCATTTT. This gives the protein CAWTEGQVYNQPQHF.

The V gene is TRBV11-3, the J gene TRBJ2-2; 10 bases map to TRBD1. CDR1 SGHNT and CDR2 YENEEA come from the germline V gene. The V segment lost 5 bases and the J segment 0 bases; nucleotides outside the gene matches: 6. The CDR3 is made up of 17 amino acids. The DNA of the CDR3 is TGTGCCAGCAGCAGACGGACAGGGGGAACGAACACCGGGGAGCTGTTTTTT. Encoded protein: CASSRRTGGTNTGELFF.

The V gene is TRBV5-6, the J gene TRBJ2-1, with D perhaps matching TRBD1 or TRBD2 (5 bases each). V lost 3 bases and J lost 6, with 10 bases in between. Germline values: CDR1 SGHDT, CDR2 YYEEEE. The CDR3 contains 13 residues. CDR3 sequence reads: CASSWDGGNEQFF. The CDR3 region has the DNA TGTGCCAGCAGCTGGGACGGCGGCAATGAGCAGTTCTTC.

The DNA for the CDR3 is TGTGCCAGCAGCGTACGCTTAGAGGCGGACTCTGGAAACACCATATATTTT. Protein product: CASSVRLEADSGNTIYF. The V gene is TRBV9, the J gene TRBJ1-3, with D unclear. This CDR3 is 17 amino acids long. The germline V gene encodes CDR1 SGDLS and CDR2 YYNGEE. V was shortened by 1 base and J by 0 bases, with 14 bases between the two germline ends. The full variable domain, its missing parts supplied by reference TRBV9 and TRBJ1-3, is DSGVTQTPKHLITATGQRVTLRCSPRSGDLSVYWYQQSLDQGLQFLIQYYNGEERAKGNILERFSAQQFPDLHSELNLSSLELGDSALYFCASSVRLEADSGNTIYFGEGSWLTVV.

For the CDR3, the DNA is TGTGCCAGTGCCCAGGCAGGGGCATTACAAAACTATGGCTACACCTTC. It is translated as CASAQAGALQNYGYTF. The chain uses TRBV19 and TRBJ1-2; possible D gene TRBD1, 6 bases. This CDR3 has 16 residues. V was pared by 8 bases and J by 2 bases, with 21 bases between. Germline CDR1 and CDR2: LNHDA and SQIVND (reference sequence).

The J gene is TRBJ1-3, the V gene TRBV10-3; D is undetermined. The CDR3 consists of 14 residues. Germline V gene data show CDR1 as ENHRY and CDR2 as SYGVKD. The V end lost 3 bases, the J end lost 4 bases, and 10 bases lay between the germline ends. Here the CDR3 reads CAISDGLQGNTIYF. CDR3 in DNA: TGTGCCATCAGTGATGGGCTCCAGGGAAACACCATATATTTT.

The rearrangement links TRBV6-1 to TRBJ1-2, with no clear D. CDR1 and CDR2 (germline): MNHNS, SASEGT. CDR3 length: 13 amino acids. The V end was cut by 2 bases, the J end by 8 bases, with 12 bases between. CDR3 sequence reads: CASSERSVSGYTF. The CDR3 DNA reads TGTGCCAGCAGTGAAAGGTCCGTGTCCGGCTACACCTTC.

The V call is TRBV4-3, the J call TRBJ1-2; 11 bases match TRBD1. This CDR3 has 15 residues. CDR1 and CDR2 from the germline V gene are LGHNA and YSLEER. J was trimmed by 4 bases and V by 5 bases; bases with no gene match: 6. CDR3 protein: CASSTRTGGSYGYTF. CDR3 in DNA: TGCGCCAGCAGCACCCGGACAGGGGGCTCCTATGGCTACACCTTC.

V and J are TRBV5-8 and TRBJ2-1; TRBD1 or TRBD2 may be the D gene (5 bases each). Trimming left V 0 bases short and J 0 bases short, with 7 bases between. The CDR3 loop spans 15 amino acids. The germline V gene encodes CDR1 SGHTS and CDR2 YDEGEE. Here the CDR3 DNA reads TGTGCCAGCAGCTTGGCCGGGGCCTCCTACAATGAGCAGTTCTTC. It encodes CASSLAGASYNEQFF.

The chain recombines TRBV6-5 with TRBJ1-3; no clear D. The CDR3 loop spans 14 amino acids. Germline assignment: CDR1 MNHEY and CDR2 SVGAGI. With 6 bases removed from V and 0 bases from J, the gap between germline ends came to 9 bases. CDR3 in amino acids: CASRAQYSGNTIYF. DNA of the CDR3: TGTGCCAGCAGGGCTCAGTACTCTGGAAACACCATATATTTT.

V usage is TRBV5-1 and J usage is TRBJ1-2; 7 nucleotides match TRBD1. After removal of 3 bases from V and 6 bases from J, the junction contained 5 bases not matched to a gene. Germline-derived CDR1 and CDR2 are SGHRS and YFSETQ. The CDR3 covers 13 residues. The CDR3: CASSSRQGDGYTF. In nucleotides, the CDR3 is TGCGCCAGCAGCTCCAGACAGGGAGATGGCTACACCTTC.

The chain links TRBV19 to TRBJ2-5; D tentatively reads TRBD1 or TRBD2 (5 bases each). V lost 5 bases, J lost 4 bases, and 8 bases lay in between. The CDR3 sequence is 12 residues long. In germline, CDR1 is LNHDA, CDR2 SQIVND (reference sequence). CDR3 sequence: CASSGGGETQYF. The DNA for the CDR3 is TGTGCCAGTAGTGGGGGTGGAGAGACCCAGTACTTC.

The chain couples TRBV4-2 to TRBJ1-3, with 11 bases identical to TRBD1. J was trimmed by 4 bases and V by 4 bases; bases with no gene match: 6. The CDR3 loop spans 16 amino acids. Germline CDR1 LGHNA, CDR2 YNFKEQ. The CDR3 coding sequence is TGTGCCAGCAGCCGGGGACAGGGGGTAGCCGGAAACACCATATATTTT. Its translation is CASSRGQGVAGNTIYF.

This rearrangement joins TRBV7-8 to TRBJ2-5; the D gene is possibly TRBD1 (6 bases). This CDR3 contains 17 residues. Germline CDR1 and CDR2: SGHVS and FQNEAQ. Between the trimmed V and J ends, which lost 6 bases and 1 base, there was a span of 21 bases. The CDR3 coding sequence is TGTGCCAGCAGACTGACCTCGCCCGGACAGCTCCAAGAGACCCAGTACTTC. It specifies CASRLTSPGQLQETQYF.

V is TRBV6-6 and J is TRBJ2-1; D may be TRBD2 (6 bases). CDR1 is MNHNY, CDR2 SVGAGI, per germline (reference sequence). This CDR3 region has 8 residues. Trimming took off 11 bases at V and 14 bases at J, with 10 bases between the two ends. Here the CDR3 DNA reads TGTGCCGTGGCGGGGAAGTTCTTC. Translating gives CAVAGKFF.